This T cell receptor beta chain derives from a study of blood T cell repertoires in COVID-19. As for the study in general: Nucleic acid was either cDNA or gDNA, and it came from T cells, B-cell-depleted T cells, or PBMCs.

The germline V gene has CDR1 MNHEY and CDR2 SVGAGI. V lost 0 bases to trimming and J lost 2 bases, with 11 bases between them. The CDR3 has 15 residues. Clones were sequenced by immunoSEQ multiplex PCR, and TCRdb holds only the in-frame ones, with some missing. The table includes about 75,000 clones, about four fifths detected once. The chain links TRBV6-5 to TRBJ2-7; no reliable D call. This receptor was identified in a woman of 80 years or more with active or convalescent COVID-19. The specimen was peripheral blood. The CDR3 loop reads CASSYSKDGPYEQYF. In nucleotides, the CDR3 is TGTGCCAGCAGTTACTCGAAAGATGGCCCCTACGAGCAGTACTTC.